These 8 T cell receptor beta chains were sequenced from one sample in a study of Ad26.COV2.S vaccination and SARS-CoV-2 variants. Treatment indicated: about 20 received Ad26.COV2.S at low or high dose, single or two shots; several received placebo; per-sample allocation not given. Material that was analyzed had been drawn on day 63 after the first vaccine or placebo injection. TCRdb keeps only in-frame clones here, not all; method: immunoSEQ multiplex PCR. The sample consists of about 260,000 clones, roughly 85% of them appearing once. Sequencing was performed on peripheral blood, taken in a trial of Ad26.COV2.S vaccine versus placebo. Every receptor here comes from a person between 18 and 59 years old who received the Ad26.COV2.S COVID-19 vaccine or a placebo.

This chain connects TRBV5-1 to TRBJ2-1; TRBD2 matches 9 bases. V shed 4 bases and J 0 bases; nucleotides not matched to a gene: 17. The germline V gene encodes CDR1 SGHRS and CDR2 YFSETQ. The length of the CDR3 is 20 residues. CDR3 DNA sequence: TGCGCCAGCAGCCCCGGTTCGGTAGCGGGAGTCATAGGCTCCTACAATGAGCAGTTCTTC. This translates into CASSPGSVAGVIGSYNEQFF.

The rearrangement joins TRBV9 to TRBJ1-3; D unclear. CDR1 and CDR2 from the germline V gene are SGDLS and YYNGEE. The CDR3 spans 14 residues. V gave up 4 bases and J gave up 0 bases, with 8 bases separating them. Written as DNA, the CDR3 is TGTGCCAGCAGCCTGGTAGACTCTGGAAACACCATATATTTT. Translated: CASSLVDSGNTIYF.

The chain uses TRBV4-2 and TRBJ2-1; D is possibly TRBD2 (7 bases). Germline lookup yields CDR1 LGHNA and CDR2 YNFKEQ. CDR3 length: 16 residues. The V gene lost 0 bases and the J gene lost 0 bases, with 9 bases spanning the gap. In DNA, the CDR3 is TGTGCCAGCAGCCAAGATGGGGGGGCCTCCTACAATGAGCAGTTCTTC. Translating it yields CASSQDGGASYNEQFF.

V gene TRBV7-9 combines with J gene TRBJ2-3; D might be TRBD1 (6 bases). Trimming shortened V by 3 bases and J by 0 bases, and 13 bases separated the two germline ends. The germline gives CDR1 SEHNR, CDR2 FQNEAQ (reference sequence). This CDR3 comprises 16 residues. CDR3 residues: CASSFGTLSSTDTQYF. For the CDR3, the DNA is TGTGCCAGCAGCTTCGGGACACTGTCTAGCACAGATACGCAGTATTTT.

This chain links TRBV11-2 with TRBJ2-3, with 12 bases lining up with TRBD2. Germline-derived CDR1 and CDR2 are SGHAT and FQNNGV. J was trimmed by 10 bases and V by 0 bases; bases with no gene match: 11. This CDR3 has 17 residues. This CDR3 is CASSLDLATSGSSSQYF. DNA of the CDR3: TGTGCCAGCAGCTTAGATTTAGCGACTAGCGGGAGTAGTTCGCAGTATTTT.

The J gene is TRBJ1-2, the V gene TRBV11-3; D is perhaps TRBD1 (5 bases). CDR1 SGHNT and CDR2 YENEEA come from the germline V gene. CDR3 size: 11 residues. CDR3: CAGEANYGYTF. Written as DNA, the CDR3 is TGTGCAGGGGAAGCTAACTATGGCTACACCTTC.

The chain joins TRBV6-4 to TRBJ1-1; D ambiguous. The length of the CDR3 is 13 residues. Trimming shortened V by 4 bases and J by 1 base, and 7 bases separated the two germline ends. Germline V gene lookup returns CDR1 MRHNA and CDR2 SNTAGT. CDR3: CASSVRSNTEAFF. CDR3 coding DNA: TGTGCCAGCAGTGTCCGTTCGAACACTGAAGCTTTCTTT.

The chain carries TRBV5-1 and TRBJ1-5, with D uncertain. The ends were cut back, 0 bases at V and 7 bases at J, with 8 bases in the middle. Germline V gene sequence: CDR1 SGHRS, CDR2 YFSETQ. CDR3 length: 13 residues. Here the CDR3 DNA reads TGCGCCAGCAGCTTGGCCGAGGGCCAGCCCCAGCATTTT. It translates to CASSLAEGQPQHF. Supplemented by reference TRBV5-1 and TRBJ1-5, the full variable domain reads KAGVTQTPRYLIKTRGQQVTLSCSPISGHRSVSWYQQTPGQGLQFLFEYFSETQRNKGNFPGRFSGRQFSNSRSEMNVSTLELGDSALYLCASSLAEGQPQHFGDGTRLSIL.